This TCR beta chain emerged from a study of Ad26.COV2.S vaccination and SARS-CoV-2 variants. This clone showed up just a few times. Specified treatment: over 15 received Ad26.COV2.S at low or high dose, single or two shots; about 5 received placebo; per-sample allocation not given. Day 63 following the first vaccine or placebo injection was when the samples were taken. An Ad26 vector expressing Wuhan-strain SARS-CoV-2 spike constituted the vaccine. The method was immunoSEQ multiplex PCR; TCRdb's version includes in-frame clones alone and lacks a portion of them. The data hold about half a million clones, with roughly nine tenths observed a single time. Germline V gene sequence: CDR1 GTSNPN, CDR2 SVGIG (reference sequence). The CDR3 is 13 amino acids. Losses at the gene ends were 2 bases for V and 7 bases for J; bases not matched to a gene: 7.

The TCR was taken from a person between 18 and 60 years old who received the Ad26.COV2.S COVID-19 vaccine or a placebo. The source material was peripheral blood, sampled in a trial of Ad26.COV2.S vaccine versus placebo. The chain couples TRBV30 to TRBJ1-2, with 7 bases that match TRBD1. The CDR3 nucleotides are TGTGCCTGGAGTCACAGGGGAGGGGTTGGCTACACCTTC. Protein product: CAWSHRGGVGYTF.